These T cell receptor beta chains were read from a single sample in a study of response to subunit inactivated influenza vaccine. TCRdb ran MiXCR on the RT-PCR reads and lists one entry per CDR3 protein. Of about 650,000 distinct CDR3 sequences in the sample, roughly 14% are singletons; the top ten hold under 14%. The starting material was PBMCs from blood, obtained 12 days after vaccination. The receptors stem from a man aged 50 to 59 who received an inactivated influenza vaccine. CDR3s include the opening cysteine and the closing phenylalanine or tryptophan. D genes are given only for firm matches. Only part of the rows carry a size: once, few, many, or a class if the clone is expanded.

v_call: TRBV12-3/TRBV12-4
clone_size: many
d_call: NA
j_call: TRBJ2-2
cdr3_length: 15
cdr3_aa: CASSAQGKNTGELFF
cdr3_nt: TGTGCCAGCAGTGCCCAGGGGAAGAACACCGGGGAGCTGTTTTTT

v_call: TRBV6-5
clone_size: NA
d_call: NA
j_call: TRBJ1-5
cdr3_length: 18
cdr3_aa: CASSYSSRGRYSNQPQHF
cdr3_nt: TGTGCCAGCAGTTACTCGAGTAGGGGGAGGTATAGCAATCAGCCCCAGCATTTT

v_call: TRBV5-1
clone_size: NA
d_call: TRBD1
j_call: TRBJ2-2
cdr3_length: 15
cdr3_aa: CASSDAAGQAGELFF
cdr3_nt: TGCGCCAGCAGCGACGCAGCCGGACAGGCCGGGGAGCTGTTTTTT

v_call: TRBV6-2/TRBV6-3
clone_size: many
d_call: NA
j_call: TRBJ1-1
cdr3_length: 15
cdr3_aa: CASSYWEGGASEAFF
cdr3_nt: TGTGCCAGCAGTTACTGGGAGGGAGGGGCGTCTGAAGCTTTCTTT

v_call: TRBV7-2
clone_size: NA
d_call: NA
j_call: TRBJ2-2
cdr3_length: 14
cdr3_aa: CASANRENTGELFF
cdr3_nt: TGTGCCTCAGCAAACAGGGAGAACACCGGGGAGCTGTTTTTT

v_call: TRBV6-5
clone_size: many
d_call: NA
j_call: TRBJ1-2
cdr3_length: 13
cdr3_aa: CASSFDRDYGYTF
cdr3_nt: TGTGCCAGCAGTTTCGACAGAGACTATGGCTACACCTTC

v_call: TRBV9
clone_size: few
d_call: TRBD2
j_call: TRBJ2-3
cdr3_length: 14
cdr3_aa: CASSGGSWTDTQYF
cdr3_nt: TGTGCCAGCAGCGGCGGGAGTTGGACAGATACGCAGTATTTT

v_call: TRBV10-3
clone_size: few
d_call: NA
j_call: TRBJ1-5
cdr3_length: 15
cdr3_aa: CAISESPGDNQPQHF
cdr3_nt: TGTGCCATCAGTGAGTCGCCAGGGGACAATCAGCCCCAGCATTTT

v_call: TRBV6-2/TRBV6-3
clone_size: few
d_call: NA
j_call: TRBJ1-1
cdr3_length: 15
cdr3_aa: CASSHSGQMNTEAFF
cdr3_nt: TGTGCCAGCAGCCATTCCGGACAGATGAACACTGAAGCTTTCTTT

v_call: TRBV7-9
clone_size: few
d_call: TRBD1
j_call: TRBJ1-5
cdr3_length: 16
cdr3_aa: CASSLVGQGLNQPQHF
cdr3_nt: TGTGCCAGCAGCTTAGTTGGACAGGGGTTAAATCAGCCCCAGCATTTT

v_call: TRBV12-3/TRBV12-4
clone_size: NA
d_call: NA
j_call: TRBJ1-2
cdr3_length: 11
cdr3_aa: CATLRNYGYTF
cdr3_nt: TGTGCCACCCTGAGGAACTATGGCTACACCTTC

v_call: TRBV7-3
clone_size: few
d_call: NA
j_call: TRBJ2-7
cdr3_length: 13
cdr3_aa: CASSLKGGSEQYF
cdr3_nt: TGTGCCAGCAGCTTAAAAGGAGGTAGTGAGCAGTACTTC

v_call: TRBV27
clone_size: few
d_call: NA
j_call: TRBJ2-7
cdr3_length: 13
cdr3_aa: CASSFTEGYEQYF
cdr3_nt: TGTGCCAGCAGTTTTACGGAGGGGTACGAGCAGTACTTC

v_call: TRBV3-1
clone_size: few
d_call: TRBD1
j_call: TRBJ1-2
cdr3_length: 16
cdr3_aa: CASSLSGTGAAYGYTF
cdr3_nt: TGTGCCAGCAGCTTATCCGGGACAGGGGCAGCCTATGGCTACACCTTC

v_call: TRBV14
clone_size: NA
d_call: NA
j_call: TRBJ1-1
cdr3_length: 13
cdr3_aa: CASSQDMGTEAFF
cdr3_nt: TGTGCCAGCAGCCAAGATATGGGCACTGAAGCTTTCTTT

v_call: TRBV18
clone_size: NA
d_call: NA
j_call: TRBJ2-3
cdr3_length: 15
cdr3_aa: CASSPQRVSTDTQYF
cdr3_nt: TGTGCCAGCTCACCCCAGCGGGTGAGCACAGATACGCAGTATTTT

v_call: TRBV12-3/TRBV12-4
clone_size: many
d_call: NA
j_call: TRBJ2-7
cdr3_length: 14
cdr3_aa: CASSLSYRTPEQYF
cdr3_nt: TGTGCCAGCAGTTTATCATACAGGACCCCCGAGCAGTACTTC

v_call: TRBV5-1
clone_size: NA
d_call: TRBD2
j_call: TRBJ2-3
cdr3_length: 16
cdr3_aa: CASSLILAGGTDTQYF
cdr3_nt: TGCGCCAGCAGCTTGATTCTAGCGGGGGGCACAGATACGCAGTATTTT

v_call: TRBV5-1
clone_size: few
d_call: NA
j_call: TRBJ2-6
cdr3_length: 14
cdr3_aa: CASSLGTSIDVLTF
cdr3_nt: TGCGCCAGCAGCTTGGGGACAAGTATAGACGTCCTGACTTTC

v_call: TRBV6-5
clone_size: NA
d_call: TRBD2
j_call: TRBJ2-7
cdr3_length: 16
cdr3_aa: CASSPRLAASSYEQYF
cdr3_nt: TGTGCCAGCAGTCCTCGACTAGCGGCGAGCTCCTACGAGCAGTACTTC

v_call: TRBV12-3/TRBV12-4
clone_size: NA
d_call: NA
j_call: TRBJ2-1
cdr3_length: 16
cdr3_aa: CASTPGGGMPYNEQFF
cdr3_nt: TGTGCCAGCACCCCAGGGGGGGGGATGCCCTACAATGAGCAGTTCTTC

v_call: TRBV7-9
clone_size: NA
d_call: TRBD1
j_call: TRBJ2-7
cdr3_length: 16
cdr3_aa: CASSLGPGGISYEQYF
cdr3_nt: TGTGCCAGCAGCTTAGGTCCAGGGGGCATATCCTACGAGCAGTACTTC